This T cell receptor beta chain was obtained from a study of regulatory T cells in long-lasting Graves disease. As to time point: newly diagnosed GD, antithyroid drugs for less than 3 months. The TCR library was made from RNA that had been extracted from PBMCs in TRIzol. The diagnosis of Graves' disease used American Thyroid Association guidelines. EDTA tubes received about 10 milliliters of collected peripheral blood. TCR beta libraries were built with iRepertoire HTBI primers and Arm-PCR of CDR3 regions. TCRdb analysed the multiplex PCR reads with MiXCR anew, one entry per CDR3 protein. Of about 540,000 distinct CDR3 sequences detected, 13% appear once; the ten largest clones hold under 10%. This clonotype came up many times. The V gene lost 3 bases and the J gene lost 4 bases, with 14 bases spanning the gap. CDR3 length: 15 amino acids. In germline, CDR1 is SGHTA, CDR2 FQGNSA. The sample was also reused in another study, on T cells in Graves' hyperthyroidism and ophthalmopathy. This second study notes: Hyperthyroidism in the patients, aged 18 to 65, was newly diagnosed and under 2 months in duration.

This TCR derives from a man aged 25-45 years with Graves disease. This chain joins TRBV7-2 and TRBJ2-3, with a possible D match to TRBD2 (5 bases). Specimen: peripheral blood mononuclear cells (PBMCs), collected at new diagnosis, from a patient treated with antithyroid drugs. The DNA of the CDR3 is TGTGCCAGCAGCTTCCTCGCGGGCGTATCAGATACGCAGTATTTT. Residues: CASSFLAGVSDTQYF.